These 27 T cell receptor beta chains share one sample of origin, sequenced in a study of blood T cells in healthy people across ages. Sample-barcoded 5' priming and a J-beta primer mix drove a second PCR of roughly 7 to 11 cycles. TCRdb passed the 5' RACE reads through MiXCR, listing each CDR3 protein once. The top ten clones hold over 5.5% of a sample with about 1.4 million distinct CDR3 sequences, approximately 60% of them seen once. Sequencing was carried out using blood. The source of these receptors is a man younger than 35 in good health.

The V and J genes are TRBV4-3 and TRBJ2-3; 8 nucleotides line up with TRBD2. Germline V gene data show CDR1 as LGHNA and CDR2 as YSLEER. There are 15 residues in the CDR3. Trimming took 0 bases from V and 4 from J; bases not matched to a gene: 3. The CDR3 DNA is TGCGCCAGCAGCCAAGATACGGGAGGGTCAGATACGCAGTATTTT. Translation: CASSQDTGGSDTQYF.

CDR3 loop: CASSLELSDEQYF. CDR3 bases: TGTGCCAGCAGCTTAGAACTGAGCGACGAGCAGTACTTC. This chain joins TRBV11-2 and TRBJ2-7; D unclear. Germline-derived CDR1 and CDR2 are SGHAT and FQNNGV. There are 13 residues in the CDR3. Trimming shortened V by 0 bases and J by 5 bases, and 8 bases separated the two germline ends.

The rearrangement joins TRBV7-2 to TRBJ2-7; the match to TRBD2 covers 10 bases. The CDR3 runs to 15 residues. CDR1 and CDR2 from the germline V gene are SGHTA and FQGNSA. V trimming: 2 bases; J trimming: 5 bases; junction bases outside the gene matches: 6. CDR3 in amino acids: CASSLILAGEDEQYF. DNA for the CDR3: TGTGCCAGCAGCTTAATTCTAGCGGGAGAAGACGAGCAGTACTTC.

This clonotype was picked up one time. The chain links TRBV28 to TRBJ2-7, with 7 bases aligning to TRBD1. With 7 bases clipped from V and 5 bases from J, the junction kept 8 bases outside the gene matches. CDR3 size: 13 residues. The V gene's germline CDR1 is MDHEN and CDR2 SYDVKM. This chain's CDR3 is CASNDDREHEQYF. CDR3 nucleotides: TGTGCCAGCAACGACGACAGGGAACACGAGCAGTACTTC.

This clonotype was picked up a small number of times. The genes are TRBV25-1 and TRBJ1-2; D gene unclear. Germline lookup yields CDR1 MGHDK and CDR2 SYGVNS. V shed 2 bases and J shed 4 bases, with 5 bases lying between them. The CDR3 has 12 residues. In DNA form, the CDR3 reads TGTGCCAGCAGTGAACTTTCCTATGGCTACACCTTC. Its protein is CASSELSYGYTF.

The chain has TRBV30 and TRBJ1-6; D remains unclear. V shed 2 bases and J shed 7 bases, with 9 bases lying between them. CDR1 is GTSNPN and CDR2 is SVGIG in the germline V gene (reference sequence). The CDR3 spans 13 residues. CDR3 in DNA: TGTGCCTGGAGTCTAGAGGAAAATTCACCCCTCCACTTT. It translates to CAWSLEENSPLHF.

The chain links TRBV28 to TRBJ1-4; 10 nucleotides match TRBD1. The CDR3 spans 17 residues. Germline CDR1 is MDHEN and CDR2 is SYDVKM. Losses at the gene ends were 8 bases for V and 1 base for J; bases not matched to a gene: 10. CDR3 sequence reads: CASLSPGQGLTNEKLFF. CDR3 nucleotides: TGTGCCAGCCTTTCGCCGGGACAGGGGTTAACTAATGAAAAACTGTTTTTT. Supplemented by reference TRBV28 and TRBJ1-4, the full variable domain reads DVKVTQSSRYLVKRTGEKVFLECVQDMDHENMFWYRQDPGLGLRLIYFSYDVKMKEKGDIPEGYSVSREKKERFSLILESASTNQTSMYLCASLSPGQGLTNEKLFFGSGTQLSVL.

This clonotype showed up just a few times. V usage is TRBV27 and J usage is TRBJ1-2; perhaps TRBD1 as D (6 bases). Germline V gene sequence: CDR1 MNHEY, CDR2 SMNVEV (reference sequence). The CDR3 has 16 amino acids. With 1 base removed from V and 4 bases from J, the gap between germline ends came to 16 bases. In DNA, the CDR3 is TGTGCCAGCAGTTTATTCCCGGACAGTCGCCTCTATGGCTACACCTTC. This gives the protein CASSLFPDSRLYGYTF.

The chain uses TRBV4-1 and TRBJ1-1; D is possibly TRBD1 (6 bases). V was shortened by 0 bases and J by 4 bases, with 21 bases between the two germline ends. Germline loops: CDR1 MGHRA, CDR2 YSYEKL. This CDR3 is built from 18 residues. CDR3 in DNA: TGCGCCAGCAGCCAAGACGGGGGGCTTAATTTCGGGGGCACTGAAGCTTTCTTT. Translating it yields CASSQDGGLNFGGTEAFF.

This chain joins TRBV4-1 and TRBJ2-7, with no clear D. The germline V and J ends were trimmed by 0 bases and 4 bases, with 10 bases remaining between them. Germline lookup yields CDR1 MGHRA and CDR2 YSYEKL. The CDR3 sequence is 14 residues long. The CDR3 loop is CASSQEKTGYEQYF. In DNA, the CDR3 is TGCGCCAGCAGCCAAGAAAAAACTGGGTACGAGCAGTACTTC.

This chain links TRBV20-1 with TRBJ2-3; 11 nucleotides agree with TRBD2. CDR3 length: 17 amino acids. V shed 6 bases and J 3 bases; nucleotides not matched to a gene: 14. The germline gives CDR1 DFQATT, CDR2 SNEGSKA (reference sequence). The chain's CDR3 is CSAKLAGGSGRTDTQYF. DNA for the CDR3: TGCAGTGCAAAGCTAGCGGGGGGCTCCGGACGGACAGATACGCAGTATTTT.

V gene TRBV7-2 combines with J gene TRBJ2-4; 14 bases map to TRBD2. The better agreement between TRBJ2-7 and the DNA end casts doubt on the J call. Germline V CDR1 and CDR2: SGHTA, FQGNSA. This CDR3 region has 16 residues. The CDR3 DNA follows: TGTGCCAGCAGCTTCCAAGGACTAGCGGGAGGTGACGAGCAGTACTTC. It encodes CASSFQGLAGGDEQYF.

The V gene is TRBV20-1, the J gene TRBJ2-5; 9 bases map to TRBD2. Trimming cost V 7 bases and J 3 bases; bases outside gene matches: 3. CDR3 length: 12 residues. Germline CDR1 reads DFQATT; CDR2 reads SNEGSKA (reference sequence). In DNA form, the CDR3 reads TGCAGTGTGGCTAGCGGGAAAGAGACCCAGTACTTC. Amino acids: CSVASGKETQYF.

The chain couples TRBV4-2 to TRBJ2-1, with a possible D match to TRBD2 (5 bases). V lost 1 base and J 6 bases, leaving 22 bases between the germline ends. This CDR3 region has 18 residues. CDR1 and CDR2 from the germline V gene are LGHNA and YNFKEQ. The DNA of the CDR3 is TGTGCCAGCAGCCAAGGACGACTAAATAGCGCAGCAATCAATGAGCAGTTCTTC. Translation gives CASSQGRLNSAAINEQFF.

The rearrangement uses TRBV4-1 and TRBJ2-7, with 12 bases identical to TRBD2. Germline V lookup: CDR1 MGHRA, CDR2 YSYEKL. This CDR3 spans 17 amino acids. Germline trimming cut 3 bases from V and 6 bases from J; bases unmatched to any gene: 12. CDR3 in amino acids: CASSHPQTSGGSFEQYF. DNA of the CDR3: TGCGCCAGCAGCCACCCACAGACTAGCGGGGGTTCGTTCGAGCAGTACTTC.

This clonotype was seen a few times. CDR3: CASSYSMSGTSGRSYEQYF. The CDR3 DNA reads as TGTGCCAGCAGTTACTCGATGTCCGGGACTAGCGGGAGAAGCTACGAGCAGTACTTC. This rearrangement joins TRBV6-5 to TRBJ2-7; 14 nucleotides line up with TRBD2. Germline values: CDR1 MNHEY, CDR2 SVGAGI. The CDR3 loop spans 19 amino acids. With 0 bases clipped from V and 3 bases from J, the junction kept 10 bases outside the gene matches.

In DNA form, the CDR3 reads TGCAGTGCTAGAGTTGACGATATTTCACCCCTCCACTTT. This gives the protein CSARVDDISPLHF. This sequence joins TRBV20-1 and TRBJ1-6; D unclear. Between the trimmed V and J ends, which lost 1 base and 9 bases, there was a span of 10 bases. The CDR3 length is 13 residues. Germline CDR1 is DFQATT and CDR2 is SNEGSKA (reference sequence).

The chain recombines TRBV7-2 with TRBJ2-3; D not certain. The germline gives CDR1 SGHTA, CDR2 FQGNSA. The V end lost 2 bases, the J end lost 5 bases, and 8 bases lay between the germline ends. This CDR3 is built from 13 residues. CDR3 in DNA: TGTGCCAGCAGCTTAATCGTTTTAGATACGCAGTATTTT. Its translation is CASSLIVLDTQYF.

This clonotype showed up just a few times. The CDR3 is CAIGDSSTYEQYF. In nucleotides, the CDR3 is TGTGCCATCGGAGACAGTTCGACCTACGAGCAGTACTTC. V and J are TRBV10-3 and TRBJ2-5; TRBD1 is a possible D gene (5 bases). The last part of the DNA fits TRBJ2-7 better; the J call may be wrong. CDR3 length: 13 residues. CDR1 and CDR2 (germline): ENHRY, SYGVKD.

The chain uses TRBV10-3 and TRBJ1-6; D call uncertain. Germline V gene lookup returns CDR1 ENHRY and CDR2 SYGVKD. CDR3 length: 15 residues. Between the trimmed V and J ends, which lost 0 bases and 10 bases, there was a span of 13 bases. The CDR3 here is CAISESSGLGSPLHF. As DNA, the CDR3 is TGTGCCATCAGTGAGTCGTCAGGCCTAGGGTCACCCCTCCACTTT.

The chain employs TRBV29-1 and TRBJ2-7, with D hard to call. CDR1 is SQVTM and CDR2 is ANQGSEA in the germline V gene. Deletions cut 6 bases from V and 2 bases from J, with 11 bases between. The CDR3 length is 12 residues. Written as DNA, the CDR3 is TGCAGCGTCATAGACTCGGCCTACGAGCAGTACTTC. It encodes CSVIDSAYEQYF.

This clonotype turned up a few times. The chain carries TRBV28 and TRBJ1-2, with 9 positions matching TRBD1. In germline, CDR1 is MDHEN, CDR2 SYDVKM. The CDR3 runs 13 residues. Unmatched junction bases numbered 5, after V lost 8 bases and J lost 4 bases. The CDR3 sequence: CASGDRDRYGYTF. The CDR3 nucleotides read TGTGCCAGCGGGGACAGGGATCGCTATGGCTACACCTTC.

This sequence joins TRBV7-2 and TRBJ2-7; 7 bases are a match to TRBD2. Germline V CDR1 and CDR2: SGHTA, FQGNSA. Losses at the gene ends were 1 base for V and 2 bases for J; bases not matched to a gene: 14. The CDR3 sequence is 18 residues long. This chain's CDR3 is CASSLVGTTPFRAYEQYF. Written as DNA, the CDR3 is TGTGCCAGCAGCTTAGTAGGGACTACCCCCTTCAGGGCCTACGAGCAGTACTTC.

This clonotype showed up just a few times. The chain combines TRBV4-3 with TRBJ2-3; D gene unclear. CDR1 and CDR2 (germline): LGHNA, YSLEER. This CDR3 comprises 14 residues. V gave up 2 bases and J gave up 0 bases, with 6 bases separating them. CDR3 in DNA: TGCGCCAGCAGCCAACAGAGGAGCACAGATACGCAGTATTTT. This gives the protein CASSQQRSTDTQYF.

The chain carries TRBV10-3 and TRBJ2-7; D tentatively fits TRBD1 or TRBD2 (7 bases each). V was shortened by 6 bases and J by 3 bases, with 30 bases between the two germline ends. The germline CDR1 and CDR2 sequences are ENHRY and SYGVKD. The CDR3 contains 19 residues. This CDR3 is CAIRLEGDTSVGGLYEQYF. Here the CDR3 DNA reads TGTGCCATCAGACTTGAGGGGGATACTAGCGTAGGGGGCCTCTACGAGCAGTACTTC.

This clonotype was found once. The chain combines TRBV20-1 with TRBJ1-6; D remains ambiguous. The length of the CDR3 is 14 residues. CDR1 is DFQATT, CDR2 SNEGSKA, per germline (reference sequence). V was shortened by 0 bases and J by 7 bases, with 10 bases between the two germline ends. The CDR3 spells CSARDGVENSPLHF. CDR3 DNA: TGCAGTGCTAGAGATGGGGTCGAGAATTCACCCCTCCACTTT.

This chain links TRBV28 with TRBJ1-1; D may be TRBD1 (5 bases). With 5 bases removed from V and 3 bases from J, the gap between germline ends came to 13 bases. The germline gives CDR1 MDHEN, CDR2 SYDVKM. This CDR3 has 14 amino acids. The CDR3 reads CASSPRRGYTEAFF. CDR3 bases: TGTGCCAGCAGTCCCCGAAGGGGTTACACTGAAGCTTTCTTT.